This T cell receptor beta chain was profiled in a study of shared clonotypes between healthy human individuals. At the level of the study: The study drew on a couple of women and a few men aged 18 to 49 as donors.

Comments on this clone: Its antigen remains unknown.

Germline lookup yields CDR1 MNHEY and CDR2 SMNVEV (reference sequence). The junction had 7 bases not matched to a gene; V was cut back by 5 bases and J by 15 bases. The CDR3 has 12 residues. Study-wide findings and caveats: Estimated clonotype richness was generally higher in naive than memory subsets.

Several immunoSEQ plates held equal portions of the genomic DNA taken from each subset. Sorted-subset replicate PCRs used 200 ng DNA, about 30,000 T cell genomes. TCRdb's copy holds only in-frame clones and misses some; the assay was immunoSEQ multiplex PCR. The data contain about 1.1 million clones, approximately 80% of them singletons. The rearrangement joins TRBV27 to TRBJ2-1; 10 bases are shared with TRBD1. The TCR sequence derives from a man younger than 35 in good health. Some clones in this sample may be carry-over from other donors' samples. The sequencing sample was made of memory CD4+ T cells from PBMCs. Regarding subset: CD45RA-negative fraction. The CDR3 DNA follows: TGTGCCAGCAGTGCGGACAGGGGGAGGCGGTTCTTC. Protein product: CASSADRGRRFF.